This T cell receptor beta chain derives from a study of response to subunit inactivated influenza vaccine. As regards this clonotype: Antigen specificity is unknown.

Findings and limits, study-wide: Authors suggested each seasonal flu vaccination may recruit only limited numbers of new T cells.

TCRdb reprocessed the RT-PCR reads via MiXCR and lists one record per CDR3 protein. Among 500,000 to 650,000 distinct CDR3 sequences listed, under 9% were seen once. The CDR3 has 17 amino acids. Germline-derived CDR1 and CDR2 are MNHEY and SVGEGT. Trimming left V 6 bases short and J 5 bases short, with 22 bases between. This clonotype was obtained from a man between 50 and 70 years old who received an inactivated influenza vaccine. The gene calls are TRBV6-2 or TRBV6-3 and TRBJ2-2; D may be TRBD2 (6 bases). Sequenced material: PBMCs from blood, taken around 25 months after vaccination. The CDR3 DNA reads TGTGCCAGCAGGGGGGGTGCGGGGAGAACAGGAACCGGGGAGCTGTTTTTT. Translation gives CASRGGAGRTGTGELFF.